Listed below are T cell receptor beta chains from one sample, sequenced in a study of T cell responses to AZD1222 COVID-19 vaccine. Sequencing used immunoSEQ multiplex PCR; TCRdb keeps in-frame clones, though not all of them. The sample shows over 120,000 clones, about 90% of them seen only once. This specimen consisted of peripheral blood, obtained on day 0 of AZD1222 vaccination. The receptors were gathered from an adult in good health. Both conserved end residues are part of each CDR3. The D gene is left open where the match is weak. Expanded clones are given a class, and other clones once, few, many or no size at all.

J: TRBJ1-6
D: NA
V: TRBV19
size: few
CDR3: CASRTTHGGGQSSYNSPLHF
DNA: TGTGCCAGTCGAACTACCCACGGGGGGGGCCAGAGCTCCTATAATTCACCCCTCCACTTT

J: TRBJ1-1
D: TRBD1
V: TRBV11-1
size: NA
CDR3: CASSLAVTGATEAFF
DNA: TGTGCCAGCAGCTTAGCGGTAACAGGGGCCACTGAAGCTTTCTTT

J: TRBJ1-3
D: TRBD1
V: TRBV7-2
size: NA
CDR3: CASSVYGQGAGNTIYF
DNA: TGTGCCAGCAGCGTATACGGACAGGGGGCTGGAAACACCATATATTTT

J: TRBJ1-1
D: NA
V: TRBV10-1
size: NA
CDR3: CASGGHRTEAFF
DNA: TGCGCCAGCGGGGGGCATCGAACTGAAGCTTTCTTT

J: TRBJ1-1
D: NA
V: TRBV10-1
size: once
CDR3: CARFPGTLNTEAFF
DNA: TGCGCCAGATTCCCCGGGACCCTGAACACTGAAGCTTTCTTT

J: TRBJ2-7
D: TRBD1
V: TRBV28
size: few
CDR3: CASRWDSYEQYF
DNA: TGTGCCAGCAGGTGGGACAGCTACGAGCAGTACTTC

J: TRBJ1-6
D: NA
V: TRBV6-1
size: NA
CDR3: CASSDSYNSPLHF
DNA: TGTGCCAGCAGTGATTCCTATAATTCACCCCTCCACTTT

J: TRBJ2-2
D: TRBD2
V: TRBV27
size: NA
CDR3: CASSRLMEAGVYTGELFF
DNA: TGTGCCAGCAGTCGTCTCATGGAAGCGGGGGTGTACACCGGGGAGCTGTTTTTT

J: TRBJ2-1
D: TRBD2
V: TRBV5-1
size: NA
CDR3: CASSSSGASSYNEQFF
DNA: TGCGCCAGCAGCTCTAGCGGGGCAAGCTCCTACAATGAGCAGTTCTTC

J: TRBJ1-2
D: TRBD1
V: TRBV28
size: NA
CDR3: CASSSRVEPGGDYGYTF
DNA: TGTGCCAGCAGTTCACGGGTCGAACCAGGGGGCGACTATGGCTACACCTTC

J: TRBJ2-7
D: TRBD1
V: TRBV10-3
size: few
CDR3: CAITMTGGYEQYF
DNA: TGTGCCATCACCATGACAGGGGGCTACGAGCAGTACTTC

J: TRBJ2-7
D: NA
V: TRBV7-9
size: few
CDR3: CASSLDGEQYF
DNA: TGTGCCAGCAGCTTAGACGGTGAGCAGTACTTC

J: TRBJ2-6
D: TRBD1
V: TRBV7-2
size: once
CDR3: CASSLVGTGISGANVLTF
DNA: TGTGCCAGCAGCTTAGTGGGGACAGGAATTTCTGGGGCCAACGTCCTGACTTTC

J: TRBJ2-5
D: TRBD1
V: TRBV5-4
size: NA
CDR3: CASSLGDRVPETQYF
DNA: TGTGCCAGCAGCTTGGGAGACAGGGTTCCAGAGACCCAGTACTTC

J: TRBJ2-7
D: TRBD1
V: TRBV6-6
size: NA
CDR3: CASSRLGTGRGSYEQYF
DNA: TGTGCCAGCAGTCGATTGGGGACAGGGAGGGGTTCCTACGAGCAGTACTTC

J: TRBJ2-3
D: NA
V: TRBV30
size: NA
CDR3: CAWSWGDADTQYF
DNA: TGTGCCTGGAGTTGGGGGGACGCGGATACGCAGTATTTT

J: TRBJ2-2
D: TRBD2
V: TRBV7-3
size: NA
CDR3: CASPSGTNTGELFF
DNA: TGTGCCAGCCCTAGCGGGACTAACACCGGGGAGCTGTTTTTT

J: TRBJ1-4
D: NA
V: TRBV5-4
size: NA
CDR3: CASSSPTNEKLFF
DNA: TGTGCCAGCAGTTCTCCAACTAATGAAAAACTGTTTTTT

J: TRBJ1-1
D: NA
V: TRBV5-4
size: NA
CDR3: CASSLRLELSTEAFF
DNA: TGTGCCAGCAGCTTACGCCTCGAACTTTCCACTGAAGCTTTCTTT

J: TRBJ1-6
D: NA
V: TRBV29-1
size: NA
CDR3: CSVLAGSSNSPLHF
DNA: TGCAGCGTTCTGGCAGGTTCCTCTAATTCACCCCTCCACTTT

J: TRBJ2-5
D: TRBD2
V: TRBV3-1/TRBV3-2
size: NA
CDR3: CASNSGGVVETQYF
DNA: TGTGCCAGCAATAGCGGGGGGGTAGTAGAGACCCAGTACTTC

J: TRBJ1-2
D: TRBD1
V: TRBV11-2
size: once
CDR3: CASSLDLAGGGFGYGYTF
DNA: TGTGCCAGCAGCTTAGATCTGGCAGGGGGCGGGTTCGGCTATGGCTACACCTTC

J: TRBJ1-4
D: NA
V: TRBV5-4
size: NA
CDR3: CASSVVAREEGPGREKLFF
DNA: TGTGCCAGCAGCGTCGTGGCCCGGGAGGAAGGCCCTGGACGAGAAAAACTGTTTTTT

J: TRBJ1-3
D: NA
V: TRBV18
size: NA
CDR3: CASSTGGSGNTIYF
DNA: TGTGCCAGCTCAACCGGGGGAAGTGGAAACACCATATATTTT

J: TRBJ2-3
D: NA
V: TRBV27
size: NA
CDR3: CASSLSLLGRRADTQYF
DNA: TGTGCCAGCAGTTTATCGTTACTGGGTCGCAGAGCAGATACGCAGTATTTT

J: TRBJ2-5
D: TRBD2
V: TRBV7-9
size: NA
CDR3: CASSFALAEQETQYF
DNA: TGTGCCAGCAGCTTCGCCCTAGCGGAGCAAGAGACCCAGTACTTC

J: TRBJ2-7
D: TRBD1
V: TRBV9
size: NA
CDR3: CASNRDSSYEQYF
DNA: TGTGCCAGTAACCGGGACAGCTCCTACGAGCAGTACTTC

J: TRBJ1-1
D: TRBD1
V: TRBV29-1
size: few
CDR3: CSVRQGGGTEAFF
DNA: TGCAGCGTTCGACAGGGAGGAGGCACTGAAGCTTTCTTT

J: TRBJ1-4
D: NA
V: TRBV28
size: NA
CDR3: CASRHNTASYNEKLFF
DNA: TGTGCCAGCAGGCATAACACTGCAAGCTATAATGAAAAACTGTTTTTT

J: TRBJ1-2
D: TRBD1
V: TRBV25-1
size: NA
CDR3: CASSAGTGHYGYTF
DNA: TGTGCCAGCAGCGCCGGGACAGGGCACTATGGCTACACCTTC

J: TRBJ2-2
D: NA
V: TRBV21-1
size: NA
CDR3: CASSKGDRQIGRTGELFF
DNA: TGTGCCAGCAGCAAAGGGGACAGGCAAATTGGGCGTACCGGGGAGCTGTTTTTT

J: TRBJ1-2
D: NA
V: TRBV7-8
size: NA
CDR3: CASSLEYLKGDWNYGYTF
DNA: TGTGCCAGCAGCTTAGAATACTTAAAAGGGGATTGGAACTATGGCTACACCTTC

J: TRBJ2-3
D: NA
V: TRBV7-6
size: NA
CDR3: CASSLARGRLGTDTQYF
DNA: TGTGCCAGCAGCTTAGCGCGGGGGCGACTAGGCACAGATACGCAGTATTTT

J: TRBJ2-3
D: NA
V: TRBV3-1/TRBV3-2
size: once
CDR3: CASSHEDTPPGTTDTQYF
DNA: TGTGCCAGCAGCCACGAAGATACCCCTCCGGGGACCACAGATACGCAGTATTTT

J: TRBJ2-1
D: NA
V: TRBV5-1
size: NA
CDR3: CASSLVGRSPYYNEQFF
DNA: TGCGCCAGCAGCTTGGTGGGCAGGTCCCCCTACTACAATGAGCAGTTCTTC

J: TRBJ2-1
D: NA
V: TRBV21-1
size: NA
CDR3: CASSKEPRCYNEQFF
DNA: TGTGCCAGCAGCAAAGAACCCCGATGTTACAATGAGCAGTTCTTC

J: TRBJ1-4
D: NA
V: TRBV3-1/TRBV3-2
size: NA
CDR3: CASSRWTATNEKLFF
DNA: TGTGCCAGCAGCCGCTGGACCGCAACTAATGAAAAACTGTTTTTT

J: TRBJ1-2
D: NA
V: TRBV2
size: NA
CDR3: CASKRGAGNNYGYTF
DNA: TGTGCCAGCAAGCGCGGGGCGGGTAATAACTATGGCTACACCTTC

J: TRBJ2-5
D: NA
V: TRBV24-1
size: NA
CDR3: CATSDGRASLQETQYF
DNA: TGTGCCACCAGTGATGGTCGGGCTAGCCTCCAAGAGACCCAGTACTTC

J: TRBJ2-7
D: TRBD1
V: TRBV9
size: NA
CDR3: CASSAGTAEYEQYF
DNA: TGTGCCAGCAGCGCGGGGACAGCCGAGTACGAGCAGTACTTC

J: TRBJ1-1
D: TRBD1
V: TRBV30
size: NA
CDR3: CAWSGGTEYNTEAFF
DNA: TGTGCCTGGAGTGGCGGGACAGAATATAACACTGAAGCTTTCTTT

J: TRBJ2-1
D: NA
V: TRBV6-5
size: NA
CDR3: CASSPFGLVDEQFF
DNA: TGTGCCAGCAGTCCCTTCGGGCTAGTTGATGAGCAGTTCTTC

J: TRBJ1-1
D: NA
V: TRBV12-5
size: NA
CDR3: CASGSRAGEAFF
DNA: TGTGCTAGTGGTTCCCGGGCCGGTGAAGCTTTCTTT

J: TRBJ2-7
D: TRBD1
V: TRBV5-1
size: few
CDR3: CASSQGQGSSYEQYF
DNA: TGCGCCAGCAGCCAGGGACAGGGGAGCTCCTACGAGCAGTACTTC

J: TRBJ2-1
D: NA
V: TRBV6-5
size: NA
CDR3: CASSVWAGTYNEQFF
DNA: TGTGCCAGCAGCGTCTGGGCGGGTACCTACAATGAGCAGTTCTTC

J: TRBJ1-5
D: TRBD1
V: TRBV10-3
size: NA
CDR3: CAISGTGVDSNQPQHF
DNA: TGTGCCATCAGTGGGACAGGGGTAGATAGCAATCAGCCCCAGCATTTT